This is a list of T cell receptor beta chains from one sample in a study of cytomegalovirus exposure and HLA in healthy donors. The repertoire was sequenced with immunoSEQ multiplex PCR; TCRdb's copy has only in-frame clones and lacks some. The sample has approximately 97,000 clones, approximately 95% seen once. The sample comprised PBMCs. All receptors come from a woman aged 25 to 39 in good health and CMV-seropositive. CDR3s include the opening cysteine and the closing phenylalanine or tryptophan. The order of the fields is clone size, CDR3 length, J gene, D gene, V gene, CDR3 protein, CDR3 DNA. A D gene is named only where the DNA matches it firmly. Not every row has a clone size; where given, it reads once, few, many or a size class.

few	18	TRBJ2-5	TRBD2	TRBV5-1	CASSRIGGRWVKQETQYF	TGCGCCAGCAGCCGAATCGGCGGGAGGTGGGTGAAGCAGGAGACCCAGTACTTC
NA	14	TRBJ1-5	NA	TRBV4-1	CASSRVQGPQPQHF	TGCGCCAGCAGCCGGGTCCAGGGGCCCCAGCCCCAGCATTTT
NA	14	TRBJ1-2	TRBD1	TRBV13	CASSHTGGPPGYTF	TGTGCCAGCAGCCATACAGGGGGCCCCCCCGGCTACACCTTC
NA	18	TRBJ2-7	TRBD2	TRBV5-1	CVRKREGLSGVPQYEQYF	TGCGTCCGGAAGCGGGAGGGCCTCTCTGGTGTCCCACAATACGAGCAGTACTTC
NA	15	TRBJ2-3	NA	TRBV6-1	CASSESGDLTDTQYF	TGTGCCAGCAGTGAATCGGGGGACTTGACAGATACGCAGTATTTT
few	16	TRBJ1-5	TRBD1	TRBV27	CASSPRQGMGNQPQHF	TGTGCCAGCAGTCCCCGACAGGGGATGGGCAATCAGCCCCAGCATTTT
NA	14	TRBJ2-1	TRBD2	TRBV6-5	CASSNEGGPNEQFF	TGTGCCAGCTCCAACGAGGGAGGGCCAAATGAGCAGTTCTTC
NA	17	TRBJ2-1	TRBD1	TRBV5-1	CASKKGQFQSSYNEQFF	TGCGCCAGCAAAAAGGGACAGTTTCAGAGCTCCTACAATGAGCAGTTCTTC
NA	14	TRBJ1-5	NA	TRBV28	CASSAGFQNQPQHF	TGTGCCAGCAGTGCAGGGTTCCAGAATCAGCCCCAGCATTTT
NA	14	TRBJ1-5	TRBD1	TRBV28	CASSSKGAQQPQHF	TGTGCCAGCAGTTCGAAGGGGGCACAGCAGCCCCAGCATTTT
NA	16	TRBJ1-4	TRBD1	TRBV28	CASSLWGQLTDEKLFF	TGTGCCAGCAGTTTATGGGGACAGCTGACCGACGAAAAACTGTTTTTT
NA	14	TRBJ2-1	NA	TRBV7-8	CASSIVPGINEQFF	TGTGCCAGCAGCATAGTTCCAGGAATCAATGAGCAGTTCTTC
NA	14	TRBJ2-5	TRBD2	TRBV19	CASSGSLAGETQYF	TGTGCCAGTAGTGGTTCCCTAGCGGGAGAGACCCAGTACTTC
NA	15	TRBJ1-2	TRBD1	TRBV28	CASRKDRVSPYGYTF	TGTGCCAGCAGAAAGGACAGGGTCAGCCCTTATGGCTACACCTTC
NA	15	TRBJ2-7	TRBD2	TRBV27	CASSLGTSGSYEQYF	TGTGCCAGCAGTTTAGGGACTAGCGGGAGCTACGAGCAGTACTTC
NA	14	TRBJ2-4	NA	TRBV5-6	CASSFGQLSNIQYF	TGTGCCAGCAGCTTTGGACAGCTATCAAACATTCAGTACTTC
once	14	TRBJ2-7	NA	TRBV10-3	CAISELSSGYEQYF	TGTGCCATCAGTGAACTCTCATCTGGCTACGAGCAGTACTTC
NA	15	TRBJ1-1	TRBD1	TRBV4-3	CASSLRQGLGTEAFF	TGCGCCAGCAGCCTACGACAGGGATTAGGGACTGAAGCTTTCTTT
NA	14	TRBJ2-7	NA	TRBV5-1	CASSQTTGSYEQYF	TGCGCCAGCAGCCAAACCACAGGGAGTTACGAGCAGTACTTC
once	18	TRBJ1-2	TRBD1	TRBV28	CASSSPATGDRRLYGYTF	TGTGCCAGCAGTTCTCCGGCGACGGGGGACAGGAGACTCTATGGCTACACCTTC
NA	17	TRBJ2-5	TRBD2	TRBV5-1	CASSFASAGVLLETQYF	TGCGCCAGCAGCTTCGCGTCAGCGGGAGTGCTGTTGGAGACCCAGTACTTC
NA	17	TRBJ2-2	NA	TRBV19	CASSMAQRTPVTGELFF	TGTGCCAGTAGTATGGCGCAAAGGACTCCGGTCACCGGGGAGCTGTTTTTT
few	15	TRBJ2-7	TRBD1	TRBV28	CASSSDRATSYEQYF	TGTGCCAGCAGTTCCGACAGGGCTACCTCCTACGAGCAGTACTTC
NA	12	TRBJ1-4	NA	TRBV19	CASTEGAEKLFF	TGTGCCAGTACCGAAGGGGCTGAAAAACTGTTTTTT
once	15	TRBJ2-2	NA	TRBV9	CASSGIGIDTGELFF	TGTGCCAGCAGCGGGATCGGGATTGACACCGGGGAGCTGTTTTTT
NA	17	TRBJ2-7	NA	TRBV2	CASSEKGWVTSNYEQYF	TGTGCCAGCAGTGAAAAGGGGTGGGTGACTAGTAACTACGAGCAGTACTTC
NA	14	TRBJ1-1	NA	TRBV7-2	CASSLERAAAEAFF	TGTGCCAGCAGCTTAGAGCGGGCAGCGGCTGAAGCTTTCTTT
NA	15	TRBJ2-2	TRBD1	TRBV2	CASSATGVGSGELFF	TGTGCCAGCAGCGCGACAGGGGTGGGTAGCGGGGAGCTGTTTTTT
NA	12	TRBJ2-7	NA	TRBV7-6	CASSSTTGEQYF	TGTGCCAGCAGCTCCACTACGGGCGAGCAGTACTTC
NA	15	TRBJ2-1	NA	TRBV7-2	CASSLGTRSYNEQFF	TGTGCCAGCAGCTTGGGGACTCGTTCCTACAATGAGCAGTTCTTC
once	15	TRBJ2-6	NA	TRBV27	CASSLLGSRANVLTF	TGTGCCAGCAGTTTACTCGGGTCGAGGGCCAACGTCCTGACTTTC
NA	12	TRBJ1-2	TRBD1	TRBV19	CASRQGAIGYTF	TGTGCCAGCCGACAGGGGGCGATTGGCTACACCTTC
NA	12	TRBJ1-2	TRBD1	TRBV6-5	CASSENRGGYTF	TGTGCCAGCAGCGAAAACAGGGGTGGCTACACCTTC
NA	18	TRBJ2-7	TRBD1	TRBV27	CASSRSLMDRVSSYEQYF	TGTGCCAGCAGTCGTTCTCTCATGGACAGGGTGAGCTCCTACGAGCAGTACTTC
NA	12	TRBJ1-1	NA	TRBV7-2	CASSLCGQTRFF	TGTGCCAGCAGCTTATGCGGACAGACACGTTTTTTT
NA	14	TRBJ2-7	NA	TRBV11-2	CASSSLPQPYEQYF	TGTGCCAGCAGCTCACTACCTCAGCCCTACGAGCAGTACTTC
NA	18	TRBJ1-1	TRBD1	TRBV2	CASSEGLFGYRGDTEAFF	TGTGCCAGCAGTGAGGGTCTATTTGGGTACAGGGGGGACACTGAAGCTTTCTTT
once	13	TRBJ2-6	NA	TRBV2	CASSLSGANVLTF	TGTGCCAGCAGCCTATCTGGGGCCAACGTCCTGACTTTC
NA	16	TRBJ1-2	NA	TRBV30	CAWSPPEGPQAYGYTF	TGTGCCTGGAGTCCTCCCGAGGGCCCTCAAGCTTATGGCTACACCTTC
NA	12	TRBJ1-2	NA	TRBV15	CATSREGYGYTF	TGTGCCACCAGCCGGGAGGGCTATGGCTACACCTTC
NA	17	TRBJ2-5	TRBD2	TRBV7-2	CASSPQPGLAGGETQYF	TGTGCCAGCAGCCCACAGCCGGGACTAGCGGGAGGAGAGACCCAGTACTTC
NA	14	TRBJ2-1	TRBD1	TRBV29-1	CSADRGPAGNEQFF	TGCAGCGCCGACAGGGGCCCCGCGGGCAATGAGCAGTTCTTC
NA	11	TRBJ2-5	NA	TRBV28	CASSLEETQYF	TGTGCCAGCAGTTTGGAGGAGACCCAGTACTTC
NA	16	TRBJ1-3	TRBD1	TRBV7-6	CASSQGQGGSGNTIYF	TGTGCCAGCAGCCAAGGACAGGGTGGTTCTGGAAACACCATATATTTT
NA	16	TRBJ2-5	TRBD1	TRBV18	CASSPGQGEMAETQYF	TGTGCCAGCTCACCGGGGCAGGGGGAGATGGCAGAGACCCAGTACTTC
NA	14	TRBJ2-3	TRBD2	TRBV5-1	CASSFGLAPDTQYF	TGCGCCAGCAGCTTTGGACTAGCGCCAGATACGCAGTATTTT
NA	13	TRBJ1-2	NA	TRBV27	CASGGGSRYGYTF	TGTGCCAGTGGTGGAGGGTCTAGGTATGGCTACACCTTC
NA	13	TRBJ2-7	NA	TRBV15	CATSSKIVGEQYF	TGTGCCACCAGCTCTAAGATAGTCGGCGAGCAGTACTTC
once	18	TRBJ2-7	NA	TRBV7-2	CASSSAKTAPYSGREQYF	TGTGCCAGCAGCTCCGCGAAGACGGCCCCCTATTCGGGGAGGGAGCAGTACTTC
NA	14	TRBJ2-2	TRBD2	TRBV9	CASRSGSGTGELFF	TGTGCCAGCCGTAGCGGGAGTGGCACCGGGGAGCTGTTTTTT
NA	13	TRBJ2-5	TRBD2	TRBV6-1	CASKPSGMITQYF	TGTGCCAGCAAGCCTAGCGGGATGATTACCCAGTACTTC
once	16	TRBJ1-5	TRBD1	TRBV28	CASSPGTVGSNQPQHF	TGTGCCAGCAGTCCAGGGACAGTCGGGAGCAATCAGCCCCAGCATTTT
NA	13	TRBJ2-3	NA	TRBV10-3	CAISDLSGGAQYF	TGTGCCATCAGTGATTTAAGTGGAGGGGCGCAGTATTTT
NA	16	TRBJ2-1	TRBD1	TRBV7-2	CASSSLPGQGYNEQFF	TGTGCCAGCAGCTCACTACCGGGACAGGGGTACAATGAGCAGTTCTTC
NA	14	TRBJ2-3	TRBD1	TRBV19	CASGIRGSTDTQYF	TGTGCCAGCGGAATCAGGGGGAGCACAGATACGCAGTATTTT